This T cell receptor (beta chain) comes out of a study of blood T cells in healthy people across ages. CDR3 size: 17 residues. Germline-derived CDR1 and CDR2 are MGHDK and SYGVNS. Trimming stripped 1 base from V and 10 bases from J, with 26 bases between. Healthy Caucasian individuals from Russia aged about 6 to 90 served as donors. It was with a sample-barcoded 5' primer and a J-beta primer mix that a second PCR of roughly 7 to 12 cycles was run. MiXCR, applied by TCRdb to the 5' RACE reads, yields one record per CDR3 protein. The sample lists about 1.6 million distinct CDR3 sequences, roughly a third seen once, with approximately 10% in the top ten.

The gene calls are TRBV25-1 and TRBJ2-7; possible D gene TRBD2, 6 bases. This receptor was identified in a woman in her twenties or thirties in good health. Specimen: blood. DNA for the CDR3: TGTGCCAGCAGTGAATTTACGGGAGTGGGCTTCCGAGAGGCCCAGTACTTC. This sequence encodes CASSEFTGVGFREAQYF.